What follows is one T cell receptor (beta chain) and its context. Its antigen remains unknown. These data belong to a study of post-analysis software for immune sequencing data. Whole-study results and caveats: When patients were compared with controls, a handful of TRBV segments were more frequent, TRBV5-6, TRBV5-1 and TRBV20-1 among them.

Unique molecular identifiers featured in each of the TCR beta cDNA libraries. MiXCR, applied by TCRdb to the PCR reads, yields one record per CDR3 protein. This table has about 800,000 distinct CDR3 sequences, roughly 27% appearing once. The CDR3 has 16 residues. Germline V gene data show CDR1 as MDHEN and CDR2 as SYDVKM. This chain links TRBV28 with TRBJ2-5, with 8 nucleotides matching TRBD2. The DNA matches TRBJ2-7 better at its end, which makes the J call doubtful. The origin of this receptor is a girl between 10 and 17 years old with multiple sclerosis. The specimen sequenced was blood. The CDR3 coding sequence is TGTGCCAGCAGTCTCCCCTGGGCGGGAGGCCCCTCCGAGCAGTACTTC. It is translated as CASSLPWAGGPSEQYF.